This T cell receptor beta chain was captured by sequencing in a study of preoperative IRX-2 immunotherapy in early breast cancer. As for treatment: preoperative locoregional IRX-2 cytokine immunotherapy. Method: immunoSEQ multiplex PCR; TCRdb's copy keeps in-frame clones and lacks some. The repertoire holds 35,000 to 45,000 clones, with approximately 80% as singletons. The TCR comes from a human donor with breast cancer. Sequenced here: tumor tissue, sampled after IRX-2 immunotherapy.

CDR3 sequence: CASSSFRDYTDTQYF. CDR3 nucleotide sequence: TGTGCCAGCAGTTCATTCCGGGATTACACAGATACGCAGTATTTT. This sequence joins TRBV6-8 and TRBJ2-3; D perhaps matches TRBD2 (5 bases). The V and J ends lost 4 bases and 2 bases respectively, with 13 bases between them. Germline V gives CDR1 MNHGY, CDR2 SAAAGT. This CDR3 is 15 amino acids long.